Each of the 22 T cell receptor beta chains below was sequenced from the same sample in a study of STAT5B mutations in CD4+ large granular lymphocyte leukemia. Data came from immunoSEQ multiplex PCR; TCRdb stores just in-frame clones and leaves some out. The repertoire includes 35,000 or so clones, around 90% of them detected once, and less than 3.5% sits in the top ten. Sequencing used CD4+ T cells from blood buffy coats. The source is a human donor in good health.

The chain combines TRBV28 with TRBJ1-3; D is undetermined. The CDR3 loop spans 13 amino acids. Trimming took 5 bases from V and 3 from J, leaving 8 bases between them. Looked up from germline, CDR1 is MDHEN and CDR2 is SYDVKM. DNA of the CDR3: TGTGCCAGCAGTCTAGACGTTGGAAACACCATATATTTT. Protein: CASSLDVGNTIYF.

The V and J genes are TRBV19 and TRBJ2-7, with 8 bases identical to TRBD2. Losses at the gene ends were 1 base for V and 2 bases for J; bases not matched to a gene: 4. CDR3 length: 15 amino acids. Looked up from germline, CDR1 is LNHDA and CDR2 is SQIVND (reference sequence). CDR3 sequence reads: CASSIGPAGAYEQYF. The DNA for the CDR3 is TGTGCCAGTAGTATAGGACCAGCGGGGGCCTACGAGCAGTACTTC.

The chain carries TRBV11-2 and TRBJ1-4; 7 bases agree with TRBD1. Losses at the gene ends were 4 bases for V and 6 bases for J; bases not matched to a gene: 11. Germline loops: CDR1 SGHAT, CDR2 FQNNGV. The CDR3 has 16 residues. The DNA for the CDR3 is TGTGCCAGCAGCTCCTCGGACAGGCGTCTCGATGAAAAACTGTTTTTT. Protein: CASSSSDRRLDEKLFF.

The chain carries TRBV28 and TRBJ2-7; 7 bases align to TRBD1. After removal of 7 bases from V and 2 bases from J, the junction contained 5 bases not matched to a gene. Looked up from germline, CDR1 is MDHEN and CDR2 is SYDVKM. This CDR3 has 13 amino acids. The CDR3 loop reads CASKHQGAYEQYF. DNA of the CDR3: TGTGCCAGCAAGCATCAGGGGGCCTACGAGCAGTACTTC.

In nucleotides, the CDR3 is TGTGCCAGTAGTATAGGTCTCCGGGGGCTCTATTCCTACAATGAGCAGTTCTTC. This encodes CASSIGLRGLYSYNEQFF. The genes are TRBV19 and TRBJ2-1; the D gene could be TRBD1 or TRBD2 (6 bases each). The CDR3 runs 18 residues. The germline gives CDR1 LNHDA, CDR2 SQIVND (reference sequence). V was shortened by 1 base and J by 1 base, with 17 bases between the two germline ends.

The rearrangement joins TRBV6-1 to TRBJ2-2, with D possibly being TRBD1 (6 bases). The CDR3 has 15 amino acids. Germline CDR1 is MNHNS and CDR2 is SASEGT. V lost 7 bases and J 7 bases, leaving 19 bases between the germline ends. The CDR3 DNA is TGTGCCAGCAAACCCGGACAGTTTCGAAACGGGGAGCTGTTTTTT. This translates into CASKPGQFRNGELFF.

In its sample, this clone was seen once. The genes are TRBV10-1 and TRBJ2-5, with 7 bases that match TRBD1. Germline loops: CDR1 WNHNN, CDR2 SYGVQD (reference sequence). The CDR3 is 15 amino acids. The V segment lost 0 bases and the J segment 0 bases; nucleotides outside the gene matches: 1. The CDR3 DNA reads TGCGCCAGCAGTGAGTCGCAGGGGGACCAAGAGACCCAGTACTTC. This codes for CASSESQGDQETQYF.

The CDR3 coding sequence is TGTGCCAGCAGCTTAGGGGGGCCGCCGGAAAAACTGTTTTTT. It specifies CASSLGGPPEKLFF. The V call is TRBV11-2, the J call TRBJ1-4, with TRBD1 as a possible D gene (6 bases). The CDR3 is 14 amino acids. Between the trimmed V and J ends, which lost 1 base and 8 bases, there was a span of 11 bases. CDR1 is SGHAT, CDR2 FQNNGV, per germline.

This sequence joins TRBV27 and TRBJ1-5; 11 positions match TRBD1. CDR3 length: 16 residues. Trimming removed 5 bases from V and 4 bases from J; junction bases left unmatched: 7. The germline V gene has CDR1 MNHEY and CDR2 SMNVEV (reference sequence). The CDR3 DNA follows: TGTGCCAGCAGTCTAGTAGGGACAGGGGGAAATCAGCCCCAGCATTTT. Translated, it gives CASSLVGTGGNQPQHF.

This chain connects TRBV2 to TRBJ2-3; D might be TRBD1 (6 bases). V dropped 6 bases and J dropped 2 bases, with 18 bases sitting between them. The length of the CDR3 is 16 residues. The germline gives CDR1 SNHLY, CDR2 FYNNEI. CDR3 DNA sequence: TGTGCCAGCAGGGGGAGTTACAGGGACGTCACAGATACGCAGTATTTT. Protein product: CASRGSYRDVTDTQYF.

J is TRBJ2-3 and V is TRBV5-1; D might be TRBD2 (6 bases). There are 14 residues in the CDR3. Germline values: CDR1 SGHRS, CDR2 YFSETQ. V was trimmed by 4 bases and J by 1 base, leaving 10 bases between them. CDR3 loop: CASSGASGTDTQYF. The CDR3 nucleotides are TGCGCCAGCAGCGGGGCTAGCGGCACAGATACGCAGTATTTT. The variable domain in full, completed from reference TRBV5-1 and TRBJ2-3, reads KAGVTQTPRYLIKTRGQQVTLSCSPISGHRSVSWYQQTPGQGLQFLFEYFSETQRNKGNFPGRFSGRQFSNSRSEMNVSTLELGDSALYLCASSGASGTDTQYFGPGTRLTVL.

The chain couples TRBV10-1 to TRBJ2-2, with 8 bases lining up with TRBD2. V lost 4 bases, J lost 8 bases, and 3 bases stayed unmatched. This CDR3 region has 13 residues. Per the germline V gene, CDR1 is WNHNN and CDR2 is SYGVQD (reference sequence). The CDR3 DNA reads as TGCGCCAGCAGTGTTAGCGGGACGGGGGAGCTGTTTTTT. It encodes CASSVSGTGELFF.

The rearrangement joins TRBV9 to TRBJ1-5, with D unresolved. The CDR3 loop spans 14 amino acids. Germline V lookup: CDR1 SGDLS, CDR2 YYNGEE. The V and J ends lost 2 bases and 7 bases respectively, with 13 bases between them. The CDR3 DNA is TGTGCCAGCAGCGTTGGTACGGTAGCCCAGCCCCAGCATTTT. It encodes CASSVGTVAQPQHF.

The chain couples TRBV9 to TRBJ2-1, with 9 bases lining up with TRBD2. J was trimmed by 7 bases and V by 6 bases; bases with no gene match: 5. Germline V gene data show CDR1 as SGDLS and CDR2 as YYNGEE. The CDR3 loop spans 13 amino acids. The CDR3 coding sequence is TGTGCCAGCACGCGGGAGGGGTTAAATGAGCAGTTCTTC. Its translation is CASTREGLNEQFF.

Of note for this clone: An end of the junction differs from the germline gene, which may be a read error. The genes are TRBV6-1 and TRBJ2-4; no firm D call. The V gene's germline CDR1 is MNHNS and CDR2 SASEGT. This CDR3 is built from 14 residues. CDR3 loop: CASREGPAKNIQYF. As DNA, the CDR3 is TGTGCCAGCAGAGAAGGTCCGGCCAAAAACATTCAGTACTTC.

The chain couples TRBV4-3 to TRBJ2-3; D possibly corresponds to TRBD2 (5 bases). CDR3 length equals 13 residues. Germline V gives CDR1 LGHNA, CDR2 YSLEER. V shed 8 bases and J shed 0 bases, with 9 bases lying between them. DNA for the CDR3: TGCGCCAGCGCGCGGGCTAGCACAGATACGCAGTATTTT. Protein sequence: CASARASTDTQYF.

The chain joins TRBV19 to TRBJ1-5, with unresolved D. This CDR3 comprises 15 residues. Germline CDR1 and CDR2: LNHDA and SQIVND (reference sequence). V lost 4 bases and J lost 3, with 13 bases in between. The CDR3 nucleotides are TGTGCCAGTAGTAGTAGTGGGATCCACAATCAGCCCCAGCATTTT. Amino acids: CASSSSGIHNQPQHF.

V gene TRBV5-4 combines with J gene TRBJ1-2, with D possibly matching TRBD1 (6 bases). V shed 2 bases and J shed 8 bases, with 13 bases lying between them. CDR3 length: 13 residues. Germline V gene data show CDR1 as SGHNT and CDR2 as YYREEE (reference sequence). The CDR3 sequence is CASSLQGWEGYTF. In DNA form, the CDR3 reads TGTGCCAGCAGCTTACAGGGCTGGGAGGGCTACACCTTC.

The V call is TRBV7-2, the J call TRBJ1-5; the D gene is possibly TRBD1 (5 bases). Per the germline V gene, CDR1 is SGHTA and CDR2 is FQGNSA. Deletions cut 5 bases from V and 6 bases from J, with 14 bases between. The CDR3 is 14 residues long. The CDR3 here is CASSDRDGFQPQHF. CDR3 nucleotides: TGTGCCAGCAGCGACCGGGACGGCTTTCAGCCCCAGCATTTT.

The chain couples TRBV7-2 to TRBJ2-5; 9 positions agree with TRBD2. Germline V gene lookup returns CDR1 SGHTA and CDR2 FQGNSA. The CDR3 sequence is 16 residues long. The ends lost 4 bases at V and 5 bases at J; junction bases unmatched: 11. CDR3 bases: TGTGCCAGCAGCTACGGGACTAGCAACGGGGTCGAGACCCAGTACTTC. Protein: CASSYGTSNGVETQYF.

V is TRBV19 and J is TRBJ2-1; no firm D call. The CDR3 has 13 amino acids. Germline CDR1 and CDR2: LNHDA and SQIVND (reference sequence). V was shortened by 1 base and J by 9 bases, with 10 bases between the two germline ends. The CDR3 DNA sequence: TGTGCCAGTAGTATAGGTCAAGCGTTTGAGCAGTTCTTC. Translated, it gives CASSIGQAFEQFF.

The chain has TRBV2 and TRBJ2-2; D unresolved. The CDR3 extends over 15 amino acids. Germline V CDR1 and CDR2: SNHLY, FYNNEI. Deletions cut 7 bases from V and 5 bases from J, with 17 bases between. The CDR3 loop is CASTAIGPPTGELFF. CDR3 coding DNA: TGTGCCAGCACGGCCATTGGACCACCAACCGGGGAGCTGTTTTTT. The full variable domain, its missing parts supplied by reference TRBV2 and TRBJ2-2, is EPEVTQTPSHQVTQMGQEVILRCVPISNHLYFYWYRQILGQKVEFLVSFYNNEISEKSEIFDDQFSVERPDGSNFTLKIRSTKLEDSAMYFCASTAIGPPTGELFFGEGSRLTVL.